This TCR beta chain originates from a study of CD8 T cells in Susac syndrome. Study outcomes and limitations: The CD4+ T cell repertoires of Susac syndrome were found to show no clonal expansion.

While CD8+ and CD4+ T cells were isolated negatively, TEMRA cells were enriched by FACS. Comment on this clonotype: Its antigen is still unknown.

The germline V gene encodes CDR1 LNHDA and CDR2 SQIVND (reference sequence). The CDR3 spans 12 residues. The germline V and J ends were trimmed by 5 bases and 8 bases, with 10 bases remaining between them. An input of roughly 0.45 to 1 ug of RNA was subjected to reverse transcription using random hexamers. With immunoSEQ multiplex PCR, TCR beta CDR3 was amplified across 54 Vbeta and 13 Jbeta. MiXCR, applied by TCRdb to the immunoSEQ multiplex PCR reads, yields one record per CDR3 protein. The sample yields 85,000 to 95,000 distinct CDR3 sequences, roughly 94% seen once. The J gene is TRBJ2-1, the V gene TRBV19; a weak D match, TRBD2 (5 bases). Sequences were obtained from CD4+ T cells from PBMCs. This TCR was recovered from a human donor with Susac syndrome. The CDR3 DNA sequence: TGTGCCAGTAGTGTCTTCGGGGATGAGCAGTTCTTC. Its protein is CASSVFGDEQFF.